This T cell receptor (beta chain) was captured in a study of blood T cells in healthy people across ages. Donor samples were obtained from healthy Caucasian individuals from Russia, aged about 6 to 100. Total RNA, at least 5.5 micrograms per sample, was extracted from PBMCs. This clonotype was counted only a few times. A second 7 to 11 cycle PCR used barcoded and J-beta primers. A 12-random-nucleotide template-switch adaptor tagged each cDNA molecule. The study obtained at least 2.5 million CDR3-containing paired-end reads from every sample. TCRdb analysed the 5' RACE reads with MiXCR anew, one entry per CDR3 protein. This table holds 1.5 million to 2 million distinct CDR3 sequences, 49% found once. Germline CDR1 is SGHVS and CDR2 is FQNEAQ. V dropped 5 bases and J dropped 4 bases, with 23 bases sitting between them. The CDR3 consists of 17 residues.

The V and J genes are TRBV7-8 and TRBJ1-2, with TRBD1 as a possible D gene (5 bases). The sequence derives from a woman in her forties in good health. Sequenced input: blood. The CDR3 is CASSPSGGGSLLYGYTF. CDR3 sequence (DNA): TGTGCCAGCAGCCCGTCAGGCGGGGGATCCCTCCTCTATGGCTACACCTTC.